These T cell receptor beta chains were read from a single sample in a study of T-cell memory formation after mild COVID-19. Using its own MiXCR run on the 5' RACE reads, TCRdb lists one record per CDR3 protein. This table holds 450,000 to 650,000 distinct CDR3 sequences, approximately 18% found once. The source material was PBMCs or a T cell subset sorted from them (not recorded which). The receptors were gathered from an adult woman who had mild COVID-19 (a few samples of this study predate the infection). Cell type and time point are not known. Each CDR3 is given with its conserved first and last residue. The D gene is left open where the match is weak. Clone sizes are given selectively: once, few, many, or a class where the clone is expanded.

j_call: TRBJ1-1
v_call: TRBV5-5
clone_size: .
d_call: .
cdr3_aa: CASSRLGLQGLKTEAFF
cdr3_nt: TGTGCCAGCAGCCGCCTCGGGCTACAGGGATTGAAGACTGAAGCTTTCTTT

j_call: TRBJ2-1
v_call: TRBV15
clone_size: few
d_call: .
cdr3_aa: CATKADSDGNEQFF
cdr3_nt: TGTGCCACCAAAGCGGACTCCGACGGGAATGAGCAGTTCTTC

j_call: TRBJ1-2
v_call: TRBV7-8
clone_size: few
d_call: .
cdr3_aa: CASSLPQGRGYTF
cdr3_nt: TGTGCCAGCAGCTTGCCACAGGGCCGAGGCTACACCTTC

j_call: TRBJ1-2
v_call: TRBV7-2
clone_size: .
d_call: TRBD1
cdr3_aa: CASSLARDRGPHGYTF
cdr3_nt: TGTGCCAGCAGCTTAGCCCGGGACAGGGGCCCCCATGGCTACACCTTC

j_call: TRBJ2-5
v_call: TRBV7-2
clone_size: .
d_call: TRBD2
cdr3_aa: CASSLLAGVRGETQYF
cdr3_nt: TGTGCCAGCAGCTTACTAGCGGGCGTACGGGGGGAGACCCAGTACTTC

j_call: TRBJ2-4
v_call: TRBV12-3/TRBV12-4
clone_size: .
d_call: .
cdr3_aa: CASSLLGADNIQYF
cdr3_nt: TGTGCCAGCAGTTTGCTTGGGGCTGACAACATTCAGTACTTC

j_call: TRBJ2-3
v_call: TRBV14
clone_size: .
d_call: TRBD2
cdr3_aa: CASSLGLAGYTQYF
cdr3_nt: TGTGCCAGCAGCCTGGGACTAGCGGGCTATACGCAGTATTTT

j_call: TRBJ1-1
v_call: TRBV7-2
clone_size: few
d_call: .
cdr3_aa: CASSRGFMNTEAFF
cdr3_nt: TGTGCCAGCAGCCGAGGGTTCATGAACACTGAAGCTTTCTTT

j_call: TRBJ2-3
v_call: TRBV7-9
clone_size: .
d_call: TRBD2
cdr3_aa: CASSLTSGKVDTQYF
cdr3_nt: TGTGCCAGCAGCTTGACTAGCGGGAAGGTAGATACGCAGTATTTT

j_call: TRBJ2-7
v_call: TRBV5-5
clone_size: few
d_call: .
cdr3_aa: CASSLDVVTYEQYF
cdr3_nt: TGTGCCAGCAGCTTGGACGTCGTTACCTACGAGCAGTACTTC

j_call: TRBJ2-3
v_call: TRBV9
clone_size: .
d_call: TRBD2
cdr3_aa: CASSVRGLAGGVDTQYF
cdr3_nt: TGTGCCAGCAGCGTAAGGGGACTAGCGGGAGGTGTAGATACGCAGTATTTT

j_call: TRBJ2-1
v_call: TRBV5-1
clone_size: .
d_call: TRBD2
cdr3_aa: CASSLGLAGGISSYNEQFF
cdr3_nt: TGCGCCAGCAGCTTGGGACTAGCGGGGGGGATCAGCTCCTACAATGAGCAGTTCTTC

j_call: TRBJ2-7
v_call: TRBV18
clone_size: few
d_call: TRBD1
cdr3_aa: CASSPAQGAGEQYF
cdr3_nt: TGTGCCAGCTCACCAGCGCAGGGGGCCGGAGAGCAGTACTTC

j_call: TRBJ2-1
v_call: TRBV12-3/TRBV12-4
clone_size: .
d_call: TRBD2
cdr3_aa: CASRGLVGDEQFF
cdr3_nt: TGTGCCAGCAGGGGACTAGTAGGCGATGAGCAGTTCTTC

j_call: TRBJ2-2
v_call: TRBV11-3
clone_size: .
d_call: .
cdr3_aa: CASSFYSVNTGELFF
cdr3_nt: TGTGCCAGCAGCTTCTACTCCGTGAACACCGGGGAGCTGTTTTTT